This T cell receptor (beta chain) was sequenced during a study of control samples from healthy donors and cancer patients (dated by TCRdb to 2020 to 2022). V is pared back by 4 bases and J by 2 bases, with 8 bases lying between the germline termini. Taken from the germline V gene, the CDR1 and CDR2 loops are MGHDK and SYGVNS. The CDR3 runs 13 amino acids, cysteine and phenylalanine included. Here the CDR3 DNA is all that survives: 39 bases in frame from base 1. Receptor amplification or capture employed the immunoSEQ multiplex PCR assay. In its TCRdb copy, this immuneACCESS table keeps in-frame sequences only and misses some clones. Where compared with another copy, unresolved V genes explain less than half of these, and the others have no known cause. In all, the sample holds almost 90,000 clones, and more than 70% of those were seen once. The ten top clones hold about 2.1% of the sample. This clone appeared a single time. The specificity of this receptor is unknown. There are no base qualities to consult, and no much larger clone falls within one base.

This chain is built from TRBV25-1 and TRBJ1-2; no D gene call is confident. The receptor was derived from a woman aged 40 to 50 in good health. The source material was blood. Here is the DNA: TGTGCCAGCAGTGTGGGTTTCAACTATGGCTACACCTTC. This translates into CASSVGFNYGYTF.